The clone carrying this TCR beta chain was seen a few times. The antigen is not known. This specimen belongs to a study of T-cell memory formation after mild COVID-19. Broader study findings: Clones that shrank (day 15 to 85) were balanced CD4/CD8, whereas later expanders leaned CD4+. CD4+ contracting clones lay mainly in CM and EM, CD8+ ones in EMRA. Second-wave clones that peaked on day 37 lacked confirmed SARS-CoV-2 specificity.

The length of the CDR3 is 15 residues. V shed 3 bases and J shed 5 bases, with 15 bases lying between them. CDR1 SGHTA and CDR2 FQGTGA come from the germline V gene. Barcoded TCR alpha and TCR beta cDNA libraries with UMIs came from 5'RACE using constant-segment primers. MiXCR, run by TCRdb on the 5' RACE reads, gives a single entry per CDR3 protein. The sample records tens of thousands of distinct CDR3 sequences, about 15% being singletons. The source of this sequence is a man younger than 35 who had mild COVID-19 (a few samples of this study predate the infection). Cell type and time point are not known. Input material: PBMCs or a T cell subset sorted from them (not recorded which). This sequence joins TRBV7-3 and TRBJ2-3; the D call may be TRBD1 or TRBD2 (7 bases each). DNA for the CDR3: TGTGCCAGCAGCTTTGTCAGGGGGGGCCGAGATACGCAGTATTTT. Protein: CASSFVRGGRDTQYF.